The present TCR beta chain was sequenced within a study of T-cell memory formation after mild COVID-19. The wider study: Clustering of TCRs was largely donor specific.

This clonotype was counted many times. Its antigen is not known. V lost 3 bases and J lost 6, with 13 bases in between. CDR3 length equals 14 residues. In TCRdb, the 5' RACE reads were re-called with MiXCR into one record per CDR3 protein. The sample yields 15,000 to 20,000 distinct CDR3 sequences, 23% seen once. General study results and limits: Several responding clones turned up in pre-infection memory, indicating that cross-reactive memory may have taken part. Contracting clones from day 15 to 85 showed balanced CD4/CD8; later expanders favored CD4+. Contracting CD4+ clones lay largely in CM and EM, with CD8+ ones residing in EMRA.

The chain is built from TRBV12-3 or TRBV12-4 and TRBJ2-3; D possibly corresponds to TRBD2 (6 bases). Sequencing was performed on PBMCs or a T cell subset sorted from them (not recorded which). The sequence was obtained from a man aged 18 to 35 who had mild COVID-19 (a few samples of this study predate the infection). Cell type and time point are not known. The CDR3 spells CASSFGGAIDTQYF. The DNA for the CDR3 is TGTGCCAGCAGTTTTGGCGGGGCAATTGATACGCAGTATTTT.